The 19 T cell receptor beta chains presented below share a single source sample, sequenced in a study of cytomegalovirus exposure and HLA in healthy donors. This PCR relied on a set of 60 Vbeta primers and 13 Jbeta primers. Measured with immunoSEQ multiplex PCR; TCRdb has only the in-frame clones, and not every one. This sample carries about 190,000 clones, around 82% of them seen once, and the ten largest clones take approximately 14%. Sequenced sample: PBMCs. These receptor sequences come from a woman aged 30 to 39 in good health and CMV-seropositive.

This clone was detected only once. The chain employs TRBV28 and TRBJ1-1; D call uncertain. CDR1 and CDR2 (germline): MDHEN, SYDVKM. The V end was cut by 7 bases, the J end by 7 bases, with 16 bases between. The CDR3 has 13 amino acids. CDR3 DNA: TGTGCCAGCACCCACCCGGGGATCCGTGAAGCTTTCTTT. It is translated as CASTHPGIREAFF.

Points on this clone: Relative to the germline gene, one junction end is altered; a read error may explain this. The chain carries TRBV7-9 and TRBJ1-2; D unresolved. CDR1 is SEHNR, CDR2 FQNEAQ, per germline (reference sequence). This CDR3 is 12 amino acids long. The CDR3 protein is CSSTGGNYGYTF. DNA of the CDR3: TGTTCCAGCACCGGCGGCAACTATGGCTACACCTTC.

CDR3 in amino acids: CASSVPKGLEKSNEQFF. CDR3 nucleotides: TGTGCCAGCAGCGTACCTAAGGGACTAGAAAAAAGCAATGAGCAGTTCTTC. The chain combines TRBV9 with TRBJ2-1; 8 nucleotides align to TRBD2. The CDR3 sequence is 17 residues long. Germline CDR1 and CDR2: SGDLS and YYNGEE. V gave up 1 base and J gave up 6 bases; unmatched junction bases: 12.

In this sample, this clone turned up once. The V gene is TRBV7-8, the J gene TRBJ2-7, with D possibly TRBD1 on 5 matching bases. Germline CDR1 SGHVS, CDR2 FQNEAQ. The CDR3 sequence is 14 residues long. The V end lost 2 bases, the J end lost 5 bases, and 13 bases lay between the germline ends. DNA of the CDR3: TGTGCCAGCAGCTTACTCCCAGGGTTGGACGAGCAGTACTTC. Protein sequence: CASSLLPGLDEQYF.

The rearrangement joins TRBV7-9 to TRBJ1-5; 9 positions agree with TRBD1. Germline assignment: CDR1 SEHNR and CDR2 FQNEAQ (reference sequence). There are 13 residues in the CDR3. V shed 5 bases and J 7 bases; nucleotides not matched to a gene: 3. CDR3: CASSRDRVQPQHF. For the CDR3, the DNA is TGTGCCAGCAGCAGGGACAGGGTCCAGCCCCAGCATTTT. Using reference TRBV7-9 and TRBJ1-5 for the parts outside the CDR3, the full variable domain is DTGVSQNPRHKITKRGQNVTFRCDPISEHNRLYWYRQTLGQGPEFLTYFQNEAQLEKSRLLSDRFSAERPKGSFSTLEIQRTEQGDSAMYLCASSRDRVQPQHFGDGTRLSIL.

The chain employs TRBV4-2 and TRBJ1-3; maybe TRBD1 (5 bases). Trimming took off 0 bases at V and 4 bases at J, with 10 bases between the two ends. Germline-derived CDR1 and CDR2 are LGHNA and YNFKEQ. The CDR3 runs 15 residues. The DNA for the CDR3 is TGTGCCAGCAGCCAAGATTCGGGGGAAGGAAACACCATATATTTT. Protein product: CASSQDSGEGNTIYF.

The CDR3 DNA reads as TGTGCCAGCCGACAGGGTAACGAGCAGTACTTC. It translates to CASRQGNEQYF. The chain carries TRBV6-6 and TRBJ2-7; TRBD1 agrees at 7 bases. The CDR3 covers 11 residues. V lost 8 bases to trimming and J lost 5 bases; unmatched junction nucleotides: 3. The germline CDR1 and CDR2 sequences are MNHNY and SVGAGI (reference sequence).

DNA for the CDR3: TGTGCCAGCAGTTTTTTGAAAGCGGGGGGGACCGAGCAGTACTTC. It is translated as CASSFLKAGGTEQYF. The J gene is TRBJ2-7, the V gene TRBV28; TRBD2 agrees at 10 bases. With 3 bases clipped from V and 6 bases from J, the junction kept 8 bases outside the gene matches. The CDR3 totals 15 residues. Germline V gives CDR1 MDHEN, CDR2 SYDVKM.

This clone occurred a few times. The chain employs TRBV30 and TRBJ1-6; perhaps TRBD1 as D (5 bases). Trimming stripped 8 bases from V and 4 bases from J, with 12 bases between. Germline CDR1 GTSNPN, CDR2 SVGIG (reference sequence). CDR3 length: 13 amino acids. The DNA of the CDR3 is TGTGCCGGAATGGGGCAGTATAATTCACCCCTCCACTTT. This gives the protein CAGMGQYNSPLHF.

The rearrangement uses TRBV6-5 and TRBJ2-2; 11 bases map to TRBD2. This CDR3 has 14 residues. V shed 8 bases and J 8 bases; nucleotides not matched to a gene: 7. Germline CDR1 and CDR2: MNHEY and SVGAGI. The CDR3 sequence is CASGLAGGRGELFF. For the CDR3, the DNA is TGTGCCAGCGGGCTAGCGGGGGGTAGGGGGGAGCTGTTTTTT.

The rearrangement joins TRBV18 to TRBJ2-7; 11 bases are a match to TRBD2. Germline V CDR1 and CDR2: KGHSH, LQKENI. CDR3 length: 16 residues. The trim removed 6 bases at V and 0 bases at J, leaving 7 bases unmatched. CDR3 bases: TGTGCCAGCTCCCAAGGAACTAGCGGGAGCTCCTACGAGCAGTACTTC. Its translation: CASSQGTSGSSYEQYF.

The CDR3 nucleotides read TGTGCCAGCAGCTTACCCAGGGGGTATGGCTACACCTTC. As protein: CASSLPRGYGYTF. The rearrangement links TRBV13 to TRBJ1-2; 7 nucleotides align to TRBD1. CDR1 and CDR2 from the germline V gene are PRHDT and FYEKMQ (reference sequence). The ends lost 2 bases at V and 5 bases at J; junction bases unmatched: 2. CDR3 length: 13 residues.

The chain couples TRBV5-1 to TRBJ2-5; 7 bases fit TRBD1. Germline trimming cut 3 bases from V and 5 bases from J; bases unmatched to any gene: 13. The CDR3 extends over 16 amino acids. CDR1 is SGHRS and CDR2 is YFSETQ in the germline V gene. The CDR3 loop reads CASSSNRDSLWETQYF. The DNA of the CDR3 is TGCGCCAGCAGCTCAAACCGGGACAGCTTATGGGAGACCCAGTACTTC.

The V gene is TRBV30, the J gene TRBJ1-1; D unresolved. The CDR3 spans 13 residues. Germline CDR1 GTSNPN, CDR2 SVGIG (reference sequence). V was trimmed by 1 base and J by 2 bases, leaving 8 bases between them. CDR3: CAWSETRNTEAFF. Here the CDR3 DNA reads TGTGCCTGGAGTGAAACTAGAAACACTGAAGCTTTCTTT.

The rearrangement joins TRBV30 to TRBJ2-5, with 10 bases lining up with TRBD1. Unmatched junction bases numbered 7, after V lost 2 bases and J lost 4 bases. The germline CDR1 and CDR2 sequences are GTSNPN and SVGIG (reference sequence). This CDR3 has 15 residues. The DNA for the CDR3 is TGTGCCTGGAGTCGACCCCGGGACAGGGGAGAGACCCAGTACTTC. Its translation is CAWSRPRDRGETQYF.

The CDR3 region is CASSRGGGTWPQHF. The CDR3 nucleotides are TGTGCCAGCAGCCGCGGGGGAGGGACGTGGCCCCAGCATTTT. The gene calls are TRBV6-6 and TRBJ1-5; TRBD1 might be the D (5 bases). This CDR3 has 14 residues. Trimming took off 6 bases at V and 9 bases at J, with 18 bases between the two ends. In germline, CDR1 is MNHNY, CDR2 SVGAGI (reference sequence).

This clone appeared a few times. The V and J genes are TRBV30 and TRBJ2-5; no clear D gene. Germline values: CDR1 GTSNPN, CDR2 SVGIG (reference sequence). The V end was cut by 7 bases, the J end by 2 bases, with 14 bases between. There are 13 residues in the CDR3. CDR3 DNA sequence: TGTGCCTCAAAAAAACTGAAACAAGAGACCCAGTACTTC. This encodes CASKKLKQETQYF.

The chain uses TRBV11-2 and TRBJ2-1; 10 nucleotides match TRBD2. CDR1 and CDR2 (germline): SGHAT, FQNNGV. The V segment lost 0 bases and the J segment 10 bases; nucleotides outside the gene matches: 6. CDR3 length equals 15 residues. CDR3 nucleotides: TGTGCCAGCAGCTTAGAAGGACTAGCGGAAGGGGAGCAGTTCTTC. Protein product: CASSLEGLAEGEQFF.

The chain couples TRBV4-3 to TRBJ1-3; the D is unclear. This CDR3 comprises 16 residues. Germline V gives CDR1 LGHNA, CDR2 YSLEER. V lost 0 bases, J lost 4 bases, and 13 bases lay in between. CDR3 DNA sequence: TGCGCCAGCAGCCAAGATGGTCCGGGTTCGGGAAACACCATATATTTT. It encodes CASSQDGPGSGNTIYF.